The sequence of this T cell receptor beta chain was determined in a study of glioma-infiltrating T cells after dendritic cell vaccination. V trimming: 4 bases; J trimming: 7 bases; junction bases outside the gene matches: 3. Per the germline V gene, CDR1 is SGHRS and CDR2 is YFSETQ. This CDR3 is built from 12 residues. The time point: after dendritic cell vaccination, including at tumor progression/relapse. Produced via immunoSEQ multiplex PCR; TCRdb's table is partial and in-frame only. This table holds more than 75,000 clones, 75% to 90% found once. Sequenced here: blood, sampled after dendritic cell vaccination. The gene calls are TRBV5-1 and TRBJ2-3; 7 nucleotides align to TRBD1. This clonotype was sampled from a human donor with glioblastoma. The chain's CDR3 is CASSLTGYTQYF. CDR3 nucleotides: TGCGCCAGCAGCCTGACAGGGTATACGCAGTATTTT.